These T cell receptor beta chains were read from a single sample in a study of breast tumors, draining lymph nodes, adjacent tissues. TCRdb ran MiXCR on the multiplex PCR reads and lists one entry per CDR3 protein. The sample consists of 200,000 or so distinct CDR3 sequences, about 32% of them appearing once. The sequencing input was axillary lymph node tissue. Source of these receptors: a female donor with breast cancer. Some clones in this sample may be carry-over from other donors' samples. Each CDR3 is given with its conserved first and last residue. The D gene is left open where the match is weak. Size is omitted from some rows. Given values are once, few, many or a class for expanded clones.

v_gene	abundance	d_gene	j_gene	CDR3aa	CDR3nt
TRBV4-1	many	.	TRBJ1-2	CASSSRREGGYTF	TGCGCCAGCAGCTCCCGCCGGGAGGGAGGCTACACCTTC
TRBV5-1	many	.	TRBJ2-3	CASSLDNSGTDTQYF	TGCGCCAGCAGCTTAGATAATAGCGGCACAGATACGCAGTATTTT
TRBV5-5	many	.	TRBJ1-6	CASSPGTLYNSPLHF	TGTGCCAGCAGCCCCGGGACACTATATAATTCACCCCTCCACTTT
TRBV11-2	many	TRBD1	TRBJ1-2	CASSMDRVAGYTF	TGTGCCAGCAGTATGGACAGGGTGGCCGGCTACACCTTC
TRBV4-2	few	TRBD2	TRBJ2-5	CASSQGRRGGGWYQETQYF	TGTGCCAGCAGCCAAGGGAGGCGGGGGGGGGGTTGGTACCAAGAGACCCAGTACTTC
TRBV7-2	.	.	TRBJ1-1	CAGSLKAGNTEAFF	TGTGCCGGCAGCTTAAAGGCGGGGAACACTGAAGCTTTCTTT
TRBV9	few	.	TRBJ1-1	CASSVDERLNTEAFF	TGTGCCAGCAGCGTAGATGAGAGGTTGAACACTGAAGCTTTCTTT
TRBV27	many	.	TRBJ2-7	CASSFTRGGEQYF	TGTGCCAGCAGTTTTACTCGGGGCGGCGAGCAGTACTTC
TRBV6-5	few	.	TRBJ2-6	CASSHSRGSGANVLTF	TGTGCCAGCAGTCACTCGAGGGGTTCCGGGGCCAACGTCCTGACTTTC
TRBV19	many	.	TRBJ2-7	CASKGPGGAYEQYF	TGTGCCAGTAAAGGTCCAGGGGGGGCCTACGAGCAGTACTTC
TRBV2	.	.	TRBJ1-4	CASSRLRPTNEKLFF	TGTGCCAGCAGTCGACTCAGACCAACTAATGAAAAACTGTTTTTT
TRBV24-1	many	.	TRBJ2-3	CATSEDLPDTQYF	TGTGCCACCAGTGAGGATTTACCGGATACGCAGTATTTT
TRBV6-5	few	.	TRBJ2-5	CASSLDRQETQYF	TGTGCCAGCAGTCTTGACAGGCAAGAGACCCAGTACTTC
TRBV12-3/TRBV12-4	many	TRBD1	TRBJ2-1	CASRTVDRGQGEQFF	TGTGCCAGCAGAACGGTGGACAGGGGGCAAGGTGAGCAGTTCTTC
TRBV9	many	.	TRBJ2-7	CASSEEGGLAAYEQYF	TGTGCCAGCAGCGAGGAGGGGGGGCTCGCGGCCTACGAGCAGTACTTC
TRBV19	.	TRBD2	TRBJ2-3	CASRDVGGGYSSTDTQYF	TGTGCCAGTAGGGATGTGGGCGGGGGGTACTCTAGCACAGATACGCAGTATTTT
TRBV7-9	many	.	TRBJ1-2	CASSLASVTRYTF	TGTGCCAGCAGCTTAGCGTCGGTGACACGCTACACCTTC
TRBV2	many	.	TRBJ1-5	CASSGARGNQPQHF	TGTGCCAGCAGTGGGGCCCGGGGCAATCAGCCCCAGCATTTT
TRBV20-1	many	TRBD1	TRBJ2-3	CSARDRGDSRGDTQYF	TGCAGTGCCAGGGACAGGGGGGACTCTAGGGGAGATACGCAGTATTTT
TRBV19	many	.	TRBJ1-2	CASTGATIYGYTF	TGTGCCAGTACCGGCGCCACAATCTATGGCTACACCTTC
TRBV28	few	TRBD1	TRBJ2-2	CASSSLGQGDTGELFF	TGTGCCAGCAGTTCCCTCGGACAGGGAGATACCGGGGAGCTGTTTTTT
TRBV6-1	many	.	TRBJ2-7	CASSEWQGSSYEQYF	TGTGCCAGCAGTGAGTGGCAGGGGAGCTCCTACGAGCAGTACTTC
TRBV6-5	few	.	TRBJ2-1	CASSHSRGRDPEQFF	TGTGCCAGCAGTCACTCGAGGGGTCGCGATCCTGAGCAGTTCTTC
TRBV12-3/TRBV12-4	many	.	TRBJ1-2	CASSFRGGNYGYTF	TGTGCCAGCAGTTTTCGGGGTGGTAACTATGGCTACACCTTC
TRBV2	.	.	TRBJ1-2	CASRAGEEKNYGYTF	TGTGCCAGCAGGGCGGGGGAAGAGAAAAACTATGGCTACACCTTC
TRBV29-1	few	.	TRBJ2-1	CSLGRGRAEANEQFF	TGCAGCTTGGGGCGGGGTCGCGCCGAGGCTAATGAGCAGTTCTTC
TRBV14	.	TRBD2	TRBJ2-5	CASSQGTLTSGRGTQYF	TGTGCCAGCAGCCAAGGGACATTGACTAGCGGGAGAGGGACCCAGTACTTC
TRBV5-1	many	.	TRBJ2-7	CASSLGSWGTPQNEQYF	TGCGCCAGCAGCTTGGGATCGTGGGGCACACCTCAAAACGAGCAGTACTTC
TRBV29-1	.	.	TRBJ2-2	CSVEGPLAGELFF	TGCAGCGTCGAAGGGCCTCTCGCCGGGGAGCTGTTTTTT
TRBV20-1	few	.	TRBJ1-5	CSANPIGGAGQPQHF	TGCAGTGCTAATCCAATTGGAGGGGCAGGTCAGCCCCAGCATTTT
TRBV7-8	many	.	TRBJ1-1	CASSPSTPVPEAFF	TGTGCCAGCAGCCCCAGCACCCCGGTCCCTGAAGCTTTCTTT
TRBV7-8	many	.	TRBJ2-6	CASHPGGANVLTF	TGTGCCAGCCACCCCGGTGGGGCCAACGTCCTGACTTTC